This is a list of T cell receptor beta chains from one sample in a study of spatial heterogeneity in lung cancer. Via MiXCR, TCRdb re-called the 5' RACE reads, giving one row per CDR3 protein. The sample yields under 85,000 distinct CDR3 sequences, around 7.3% seen once. Sample: PBMCs, taken at surgery. These TCRs come from a male donor with early-stage non-small cell lung cancer. Both conserved end residues are part of each CDR3. The D gene is left open where the match is weak. Not every row has a clone size; where given, it reads once, few, many or a size class.

clone_size,d_call,v_call,j_call,cdr3_nt,cdr3_aa
many,TRBD2,TRBV11-2,TRBJ2-7,TGTGCCAGCAGCCAGAGACGTCGGGGGACCTTACTAGCGGGAGCGAACTACGAGCAGTACTTC,CASSQRRRGTLLAGANYEQYF
few,TRBD1,TRBV20-1,TRBJ2-7,TGCAGTGCTAGGGGCAGGGGGTACGAGCAGTACTTC,CSARGRGYEQYF
many,TRBD1,TRBV5-5,TRBJ1-2,TGTGCCAGCAGCCCTTACCTTTGGACAGGATCCTATGGCTACACCTTC,CASSPYLWTGSYGYTF
many,-,TRBV7-2,TRBJ1-5,TGTGCCAGCAGCAAGCAGTCCGGAGGGAATCAGCCCCAGCATTTT,CASSKQSGGNQPQHF
-,-,TRBV18,TRBJ1-1,TGTGCCAGCTCTATGATTAACACTGAAGCTTTCTTT,CASSMINTEAFF
-,-,TRBV19,TRBJ2-1,TGTGCCAGTAATGCCGGGGCCTCCTGGGGTTACAATGAGCAGTTCTTC,CASNAGASWGYNEQFF
many,-,TRBV5-1,TRBJ2-5,TGCGCCAGCAGCTTAAACAGCGAGCAAGAGACCCAGTACTTC,CASSLNSEQETQYF
many,-,TRBV9,TRBJ2-3,TGTGCCAGCAGCACATCCCCTAGCACAGATACGCAGTATTTT,CASSTSPSTDTQYF
many,-,TRBV20-1,TRBJ1-2,TGCAGTGCGCGACAGGAGTCCGCCTCTAAATACACCTTC,CSARQESASKYTF
few,-,TRBV6-6,TRBJ2-3,TGTGCCAGCAGTTACAGGTCAGGGGGCACAGATACGCAGTATTTT,CASSYRSGGTDTQYF
many,-,TRBV7-7,TRBJ2-5,TGTGCCAGCAGCGGGGCATACCAAGAGACCCAGTACTTC,CASSGAYQETQYF
many,TRBD2,TRBV20-1,TRBJ2-1,TGCAGTGCTAGAGATCCGGGGAGCGGGAGGCGTGTTTACAATGAGCAGTTCTTC,CSARDPGSGRRVYNEQFF
many,TRBD2,TRBV2,TRBJ2-1,TGTGCCAGCAGTGAATGGAATCTAGCGGGAGCATGGACCTCCTACAATGAGCAGTTCTTC,CASSEWNLAGAWTSYNEQFF
many,TRBD1,TRBV20-1,TRBJ1-5,TGCAGTGCTAGAGATGGGGCGACAGGGGCCGGTATGTTTGGTCAGCCCCAGCATTTT,CSARDGATGAGMFGQPQHF
few,-,TRBV12-3/TRBV12-4,TRBJ2-7,TGTGCCAGCAGTTTGGGGGACACGTCCTACGAGCAGTACTTC,CASSLGDTSYEQYF
many,TRBD2,TRBV5-1,TRBJ2-1,TGCGCCAGCACGACCAGCGGGAGGGCGTGGGAGCAGTTCTTC,CASTTSGRAWEQFF
many,TRBD1,TRBV25-1,TRBJ1-3,TGTGCCAGCAGTGGCGCGGCAGGGGGCCAGGCCACCATATATTTT,CASSGAAGGQATIYF
few,TRBD2,TRBV6-6,TRBJ2-4,TGTGCCAGCAGGCTAGCGGGCCGGGGGGACATTCAGTACTTC,CASRLAGRGDIQYF
many,-,TRBV3-1,TRBJ2-5,TGTGCCAGCAGCCATCCGGAGGCACTCAAAGAGACCCAGTACTTC,CASSHPEALKETQYF
many,-,TRBV7-2,TRBJ2-7,TGTGCCAGCAGCCCGTATCAAGAGCAGTACTTC,CASSPYQEQYF
few,TRBD2,TRBV11-2,TRBJ2-5,TGTGCCAGCAGCTTCCGTAGCGGGACATTCGGGACCCAGTACTTC,CASSFRSGTFGTQYF
many,-,TRBV4-2,TRBJ2-7,TGTGCCAGCAGCCAAGATGGAGACGAGCAGTACTTC,CASSQDGDEQYF
many,-,TRBV27,TRBJ1-1,TGTGCCAGCAGTTTAATACAGGGCGAGACTGAAGCTTTCTTT,CASSLIQGETEAFF
few,-,TRBV6-5,TRBJ1-1,TGTGCCAGCAGTTACTCGACGCAATCCGGGACTGAAGCTTTCTTT,CASSYSTQSGTEAFF
many,TRBD2,TRBV28,TRBJ2-1,TGTGCCAGCAGTATAGCGGGAGGTAGGAATGAGCAGTTCTTC,CASSIAGGRNEQFF
many,-,TRBV11-2,TRBJ2-5,TGTGCCAGCAGCCAATTTCCAGGTCAAGAGACCCAGTACTTC,CASSQFPGQETQYF
few,-,TRBV12-3/TRBV12-4,TRBJ1-1,TGTGCCAGCAGTGTCAATAGCCGTCTCTCTGAAGCTTTCTTT,CASSVNSRLSEAFF
-,TRBD1,TRBV9,TRBJ1-1,TGTGCCAGCAGCGAGGGGGCGGGGCCCGGTAAGGCTTTCTTT,CASSEGAGPGKAFF
few,TRBD2,TRBV11-2,TRBJ2-1,TGTGCCAGCAGCTCACCCCGGGAGGGCCGTAGTGAGCAGTTCTTC,CASSSPREGRSEQFF
-,TRBD2,TRBV19,TRBJ2-7,TGTGCCAGTAGTATAGCGGGAGGCCCTTTTGAGCAGTACTTC,CASSIAGGPFEQYF
many,-,TRBV24-1,TRBJ2-1,TGTGCCACCAGTGAATTGGGGGAAGCTGAGCAGTTCTTC,CATSELGEAEQFF
-,-,TRBV4-1,TRBJ2-1,TGCGCCAGCAGCCAAGTTGGGGTCTACAATGAGCAGTTCTTC,CASSQVGVYNEQFF
few,TRBD2,TRBV7-9,TRBJ2-1,TGTGCCAGCAACTTAGGCGGGAGGGCCTCCTACAATGAGCAGTTCTTC,CASNLGGRASYNEQFF
many,TRBD1,TRBV7-2,TRBJ2-1,TGTGCCAGCAGAACAGGGGGCTTATACAATGAGCAGTTCTTC,CASRTGGLYNEQFF
many,TRBD2,TRBV4-3,TRBJ2-7,TGCGCCAGCAGCCAAGATCGACTAGCGGACTACGAGCAGTACTTC,CASSQDRLADYEQYF
many,-,TRBV5-1,TRBJ2-1,TGCGCCAGCAGCCGGGAGTTAAATGAGCAGTTCTTC,CASSRELNEQFF
-,-,TRBV12-3/TRBV12-4,TRBJ2-1,TGTGCCAGCAGCCCCGGACCGTTCTCCTACAATGAGCAGTTCTTC,CASSPGPFSYNEQFF
many,-,TRBV5-4,TRBJ2-3,TGTGCCAGCAGCTTGAGTTTAGATACGCAGTATTTT,CASSLSLDTQYF
few,-,TRBV19,TRBJ1-2,TGTGCCAGTAGTATCCGCACCACATATGACTATGGCTACACCTTC,CASSIRTTYDYGYTF
-,-,TRBV7-9,TRBJ2-2,TGTGCCAGCAACCATCGACAATACTCCGGGGAGCTGTTTTTT,CASNHRQYSGELFF
many,TRBD2,TRBV12-3/TRBV12-4,TRBJ2-2,TGTGCCAGCAGTTTCGGGGGAGGGCTTACCGGGGAGCTGTTTTTT,CASSFGGGLTGELFF
few,TRBD2,TRBV19,TRBJ2-7,TGTGCCTCATCAGCGGGAGGGCCCGGCGAGCAGTACTTC,CASSAGGPGEQYF
few,-,TRBV20-1,TRBJ2-7,TGCAGTGCTAGGTCCACAGGGTCCTACGAGCAGTACTTC,CSARSTGSYEQYF
many,-,TRBV7-9,TRBJ1-1,TGTGCCAGCAGCTTACCGCGAATGAACACTGAAGCTTTCTTT,CASSLPRMNTEAFF
many,-,TRBV20-1,TRBJ2-2,TGCAGTGCTAGGGGGGCCGGCGGGGAGCTGTTTTTT,CSARGAGGELFF
few,TRBD2,TRBV7-2,TRBJ2-3,TGTGCCAGCAGCTTAGCGGGAGGGCCCGCAGATACGCAGTATTTT,CASSLAGGPADTQYF